Listed below are T cell receptor beta chains from one sample, sequenced in a study of T cell repertoires in cytomegalovirus infection. TCRdb reprocessed the reads via MiXCR and lists one record per CDR3 protein. Seen here are about 330,000 distinct CDR3 sequences, more than 9% observed once, and the top ten hold 4.3%. Sequencing used PBMCs. Receptor source: a human donor in good health (CMV status not recorded). Some clones in this sample may be carry-over from other donors' samples. CDR3s include the opening cysteine and the closing phenylalanine or tryptophan. Each record gives: J gene, V gene, CDR3 length, CDR3 protein.

TRBJ2-7 TRBV7-2 15 CASSLAFTDVPEQYF
TRBJ1-4 TRBV7-2 15 CASSSDGDRHEKLFF
TRBJ2-2 TRBV5-4 15 CASSLARTNTGELFF
TRBJ2-6 TRBV6-5 17 CASSYSEARAGANVLTF
TRBJ2-7 TRBV28 16 CASGNPNGGLKYEQYF
TRBJ1-6 TRBV12-3/TRBV12-4 15 CASSTRQGSTRSLHF
TRBJ1-2 TRBV6-6 14 CASSEFTGHYGYTF
TRBJ2-3 TRBV7-6 15 CASSLVAGQTDTQYF
TRBJ2-3 TRBV7-2 14 CASSPYGSTDTQYF
TRBJ2-1 TRBV7-8 13 CASSRTDYNEQFF
TRBJ2-7 TRBV7-9 17 CASSRTSGTPLRHEQYF
TRBJ2-3 TRBV5-4 13 CASRGEVGDTQYF
TRBJ2-2 TRBV5-6 16 CASSWVGGRDTGELFF
TRBJ2-1 TRBV11-3 14 CASRRTSGSGEQFF
TRBJ2-1 TRBV20-1 14 CSARASISYNEQFF
TRBJ2-7 TRBV7-2 14 CASSSPAGAGEQYF
TRBJ2-3 TRBV5-1 16 CASSPYSGSGSDTQYF
TRBJ2-7 TRBV6-2/TRBV6-3 14 CASTFGGNSYEQYF
TRBJ2-1 TRBV12-3/TRBV12-4 15 CASSLLAGVQNEQFF
TRBJ2-1 TRBV20-1 15 CSVPGQGWSYNEQFF
TRBJ2-5 TRBV2 13 CASRKDSQETQYF
TRBJ2-1 TRBV2 14 CASTPNRGRDEQFF
TRBJ2-1 TRBV7-6 13 CASSLVPSTSQFF
TRBJ1-5 TRBV12-3/TRBV12-4 17 CASSLALRDRVNQPQHF
TRBJ1-3 TRBV7-9 16 CASSLVRRQGMDTIYF
TRBJ2-7 TRBV5-4 16 CASSPDPSGGTYEQYF
TRBJ2-2 TRBV12-3/TRBV12-4 14 CASSFRGGPGELFF
TRBJ2-2 TRBV19 14 CATLKGQGAGELFF
TRBJ1-5 TRBV19 13 CASSTQQNQPQHF
TRBJ2-3 TRBV11-2 15 CASSLSLPSTDTQYF
TRBJ2-1 TRBV24-1 13 CATSEGSTYEQFF
TRBJ1-1 TRBV20-1 12 CSAQPTLGEAFF
TRBJ2-3 TRBV12-3/TRBV12-4 12 CASRPSTHTQYF
TRBJ1-1 TRBV19 14 CASSVRTGKSEAFF
TRBJ1-5 TRBV7-2 14 CASSPPGGGQPQHF
TRBJ1-1 TRBV7-2 15 CASSSSLGRNTEAFF
TRBJ2-7 TRBV7-2 14 CASSSSETAYEQYF
TRBJ1-5 TRBV7-2 14 CASSSRTGHEPQHF
TRBJ2-7 TRBV30 17 CAWSVILGGRSMAEQYF
TRBJ2-7 TRBV20-1 19 CSARDLSYKTGTTAYEQYF
TRBJ2-3 TRBV7-2 12 CASSPYTDTQYF
TRBJ2-1 TRBV4-1 15 CASSQDKGGGREQFF
TRBJ1-1 TRBV9 14 CASSDDGGGGEAFF
TRBJ2-7 TRBV11-2 17 CASSLDSSGRSSYEQYF
TRBJ2-1 TRBV7-8 16 CASSLEISGRGSEQFF